What follows describes a single T cell receptor beta chain. What it recognizes is unknown. This record belongs to a study of T cell responses to AZD1222 COVID-19 vaccine. The CDR3 runs to 19 residues. The germline gives CDR1 SGDLS, CDR2 YYNGEE. V lost 3 bases and J 0 bases, leaving 24 bases between the germline ends. Clones were sequenced by immunoSEQ multiplex PCR, and TCRdb holds only the in-frame ones, with some missing. Seen here are 150,000 to 200,000 clones, 90% to 95% observed once, and the top ten hold approximately 0.88%. Whole-study results and caveats: The peak T cell response came first, and repertoires were sampled only after it. Only a handful of AZD1222 recipients tested seropositive at baseline.

The sequence was obtained from an adult in good health. The material was peripheral blood, obtained on day 0 of AZD1222 vaccination. The rearrangement links TRBV9 to TRBJ1-2; tentatively, D is TRBD1 (5 bases). The CDR3 region has the DNA TGTGCCAGCAGCGGGACACGGACGGGGAAAGGGATCGCTAACTATGGCTACACCTTC. Translated: CASSGTRTGKGIANYGYTF.